This entry features one T cell receptor beta chain sequence. What it binds is unknown. These data originate in a study of cytomegalovirus exposure and HLA in healthy donors. The overall study: Early release data held tens of millions of unique TCRs from HLA-typed donors. The Caucasian-associated ancestry cluster held roughly 81% of a few hundred genotyped donors. Study-wide points: Later analysis identified a missense DCLRE1C variant that was linked to TCR beta V- and J-gene trimming.

After removal of 3 bases from V and 5 bases from J, the junction contained 2 bases not matched to a gene. From germline, CDR1 is MGHRA and CDR2 YSYEKL. The CDR3 is 13 amino acids. With 60 Vbeta and 13 Jbeta primers, the PCR was carried out. Assay used: immunoSEQ multiplex PCR; TCRdb lists only in-frame clones, some missing. The sample records around 130,000 clones, around 74% being singletons. Sequencing input: PBMCs. The V call is TRBV4-1, the J call TRBJ2-7; 9 bases agree with TRBD1. The origin of this receptor is a man aged 40-50 years in good health and CMV-seropositive. The CDR3 DNA reads as TGCGCCAGCAGCCATAGGACAGGGGACGAGCAGTACTTC. Amino acid sequence: CASSHRTGDEQYF.